The clone carrying this T cell receptor beta chain turned up a few times. Germline values: CDR1 LNHDA, CDR2 SQIVND (reference sequence). The V and J ends lost 7 bases and 2 bases respectively, with 11 bases between them. There are 14 residues in the CDR3. The sample belongs to a study of T cell responses to AZD1222 COVID-19 vaccine. The method was immunoSEQ multiplex PCR; TCRdb's version includes in-frame clones alone and lacks a portion of them. Among some 150,000 clones listed, 86% were seen once. The J gene is TRBJ1-4, the V gene TRBV19; no definite D call. The source was peripheral blood, collected 28 days after the second AZD1222 dose. This sequence was found in an adult who received the AZD1222 COVID-19 vaccine. The CDR3 coding sequence is TGTGCCAGTACCTTCTCCGGGACTAATGAAAAACTGTTTTTT. Translating gives CASTFSGTNEKLFF.